Below are 32 T cell receptor beta chains sequenced from a single sample in a study of beta chain features in type 1 diabetes. The sequenced template was cDNA made from the entire isolated RNA. The protocol was immunoSEQ multiplex PCR, while the TCRdb copy is restricted to in-frame clones and leaves out a portion. Here the sample spans roughly 610,000 clones, roughly 15% being singletons. The sample consisted of naive CD4+ T cells from blood. The receptors originated from a man aged 18 to 35 in good health.

The chain is built from TRBV9 and TRBJ2-7, with TRBD1 as a possible D gene (5 bases). Trimming took off 0 bases at V and 7 bases at J, with 11 bases between the two ends. From germline, CDR1 is SGDLS and CDR2 YYNGEE. The CDR3 has 13 residues. The CDR3 is CASSVGTPNEQYF. Written as DNA, the CDR3 is TGTGCCAGCAGCGTAGGGACACCTAATGAGCAGTACTTC.

The genes are TRBV5-4 and TRBJ2-3, with D possibly being TRBD2 (5 bases). This CDR3 is 15 amino acids long. The germline V gene encodes CDR1 SGHNT and CDR2 YYREEE (reference sequence). V was clipped by 0 bases and J by 0 bases, with 8 bases between them. CDR3 amino acids: CASSLGASSTDTQYF. CDR3 sequence (DNA): TGTGCCAGCAGCTTGGGGGCTAGCAGCACAGATACGCAGTATTTT.

This chain connects TRBV28 to TRBJ1-4, with D possibly matching TRBD1 (5 bases). V was cut by 8 bases and J by 8 bases, with 18 bases left in between. Germline-derived CDR1 and CDR2 are MDHEN and SYDVKM. The CDR3 loop spans 14 amino acids. CDR3: CASSLGGVGEKLFF. The DNA of the CDR3 is TGTGCCAGCTCCCTTGGGGGGGTAGGCGAAAAACTGTTTTTT.

The genes are TRBV9 and TRBJ1-2; D is undetermined. The germline V gene encodes CDR1 SGDLS and CDR2 YYNGEE. Trimming took 0 bases from V and 2 from J, leaving 8 bases between them. The CDR3 covers 14 residues. CDR3 coding DNA: TGTGCCAGCAGCGTAGAGGCCGGAAACTATGGCTACACCTTC. Protein: CASSVEAGNYGYTF.

The CDR3 region has the DNA TGCGCCAGCAGCCAGACTAGGTCGGGCGAGACCCAGTACTTC. This gives the protein CASSQTRSGETQYF. The chain links TRBV4-1 to TRBJ2-5; TRBD2 is a possible D gene (6 bases). This CDR3 has 14 residues. With 3 bases removed from V and 5 bases from J, the gap between germline ends came to 13 bases. CDR1 and CDR2 (germline): MGHRA, YSYEKL.

This clone has more than one count but fewer than ten. This sequence joins TRBV2 and TRBJ2-1; D may be TRBD2 (7 bases). The CDR3 loop spans 12 amino acids. CDR1 SNHLY and CDR2 FYNNEI come from the germline V gene. V was trimmed by 7 bases and J by 9 bases, leaving 13 bases between them. The CDR3 coding sequence is TGTGCCAGCACCGAGAGGGGGGGTGAGCAGTTCTTC. Its protein is CASTERGGEQFF.

This clone was found a few times. The chain has TRBV11-2 and TRBJ2-1; D is possibly TRBD1 (5 bases). The CDR3 has 14 residues. V was cut by 2 bases and J by 7 bases, with 12 bases left in between. In germline, CDR1 is SGHAT, CDR2 FQNNGV. CDR3: CASSLRRVGNEQFF. The DNA of the CDR3 is TGTGCCAGCAGCTTACGCAGGGTTGGTAATGAGCAGTTCTTC.

This clone was observed a handful of times. V gene TRBV5-8 combines with J gene TRBJ2-2; 10 bases fit TRBD1. The V segment lost 4 bases and the J segment 5 bases; nucleotides outside the gene matches: 5. This CDR3 contains 15 residues. CDR1 and CDR2 (germline): SGHTS, YDEGEE. For the CDR3, the DNA is TGTGCCAGCAGCCAGGGACAGGGGATAACCGGGGAGCTGTTTTTT. Its protein product is CASSQGQGITGELFF.

This clone appeared a few times. The V gene is TRBV5-4, the J gene TRBJ2-5; weak D call: TRBD2 (7 bases). The CDR3 spans 14 residues. Per the germline V gene, CDR1 is SGHNT and CDR2 is YYREEE (reference sequence). V gave up 1 base and J gave up 5 bases, with 12 bases separating them. The DNA of the CDR3 is TGTGCCAGCAGCTTGTCGGGGGGCCGGGAGACCCAGTACTTC. Its translation is CASSLSGGRETQYF.

This chain joins TRBV6-6 and TRBJ2-7; D unresolved. V lost 7 bases to trimming and J lost 2 bases, with 12 bases between them. The CDR3 is 13 amino acids. From germline, CDR1 is MNHNY and CDR2 SVGAGI (reference sequence). In nucleotides, the CDR3 is TGTGCCAGCAATCAAGACGGAGCCTACGAGCAGTACTTC. Translation: CASNQDGAYEQYF.

This clone was seen more than once but under ten times. The chain carries TRBV5-4 and TRBJ1-1; D might be TRBD1 (6 bases). Germline assignment: CDR1 SGHNT and CDR2 YYREEE (reference sequence). Trimming cost V 4 bases and J 2 bases, with 12 bases left between them. The CDR3 is 14 amino acids. This chain's CDR3 is CASSLQGFNTEAFF. The CDR3 DNA reads TGTGCCAGCAGCCTACAGGGATTCAACACTGAAGCTTTCTTT. Variable domain in full (rest from reference TRBV5-4 and TRBJ1-1): ETGVTQSPTHLIKTRGQQVTLRCSSQSGHNTVSWYQQALGQGPQFIFQYYREEENGRGNFPPRFSGLQFPNYSSELNVNALELDDSALYLCASSLQGFNTEAFFGQGTRLTVV.

The J gene is TRBJ2-3, the V gene TRBV15; 8 nucleotides align to TRBD1. After removal of 4 bases from V and 4 bases from J, the junction contained 7 bases not matched to a gene. The germline CDR1 and CDR2 sequences are LNHNV and YYDKDF (reference sequence). The CDR3 is 15 residues long. The CDR3 here is CATSKQGGLADTQYF. The CDR3 DNA is TGTGCCACCAGCAAACAGGGGGGTTTGGCAGATACGCAGTATTTT.

In nucleotides, the CDR3 is TGTGCCAGCAGCTTAAGGGCAGACACTGAAGCTTTCTTT. This codes for CASSLRADTEAFF. The V gene is TRBV7-9, the J gene TRBJ1-1; D is uncertain. There are 13 residues in the CDR3. With 2 bases removed from V and 3 bases from J, the gap between germline ends came to 7 bases. Germline CDR1 SEHNR, CDR2 FQNEAQ (reference sequence).

The chain is built from TRBV2 and TRBJ2-5, with 10 bases matching TRBD2. The germline CDR1 and CDR2 sequences are SNHLY and FYNNEI. Trimming removed 8 bases from V and 2 bases from J; junction bases left unmatched: 8. The CDR3 runs to 15 residues. CDR3 DNA sequence: TGTGCCAGCCGACTAGGACTAGCGGAGCAAGAGACCCAGTACTTC. Its protein is CASRLGLAEQETQYF.

J is TRBJ2-7 and V is TRBV1; TRBD2 is taken as the D call from the table, unchecked against the DNA. TRBV1 has pseudogene status. This CDR3 is 16 amino acids long. CDR3 DNA sequence: TGCACCAGCAGCCAATGGGGGGGCCCGAGCTCCTACGAGCAGTACTTC. Protein product: CTSSQWGGPSSYEQYF.

This chain uses TRBV30 with TRBJ2-6; tentatively, D is TRBD1 or TRBD2 (5 bases each). Germline V gene data show CDR1 as GTSNPN and CDR2 as SVGIG (reference sequence). This CDR3 is 16 amino acids long. Between the trimmed V and J ends, which lost 3 bases and 0 bases, there was a span of 12 bases. The CDR3 DNA sequence: TGTGCCTGGAGGTGGGGACGGATCTCTGGGGCCAACGTCCTGACTTTC. It translates to CAWRWGRISGANVLTF.

The gene calls are TRBV7-3 and TRBJ1-1; possible D gene TRBD1, 6 bases. V lost 2 bases, J lost 5 bases, and 15 bases lay in between. The CDR3 consists of 15 residues. Germline V gene data show CDR1 as SGHTA and CDR2 as FQGTGA. The CDR3 coding sequence is TGTGCCAGCAGCTTAGCGGGGGCTAAGGCGACTGAAGCTTTCTTT. It yields the protein CASSLAGAKATEAFF.

This clone was observed a single time. The chain employs TRBV2 and TRBJ1-3; TRBD1 matches 7 bases. The V segment lost 8 bases and the J segment 0 bases; nucleotides outside the gene matches: 4. The length of the CDR3 is 14 residues. Germline V lookup: CDR1 SNHLY, CDR2 FYNNEI. In nucleotides, the CDR3 is TGTGCCAGCGGACAGGCCACCTCTGGAAACACCATATATTTT. Its protein is CASGQATSGNTIYF.

This clone was detected a few times. The chain recombines TRBV7-6 with TRBJ2-1; D call uncertain. Trimming stripped 1 base from V and 10 bases from J, with 11 bases between. This CDR3 spans 13 amino acids. Germline assignment: CDR1 SGHVS and CDR2 FNYEAQ. CDR3: CASSLESPREQFF. In DNA, the CDR3 is TGTGCCAGCAGCTTAGAATCGCCCAGGGAGCAGTTCTTC. Combining the CDR3 with reference TRBV7-6 and TRBJ2-1 gives the whole variable domain GAGVSQSPRYKVTKRGQDVALRCDPISGHVSLYWYRQALGQGPEFLTYFNYEAQQDKSGLPNDRFSAERPEGSISTLTIQRTEQRDSAMYRCASSLESPREQFFGPGTRLTVL.

The chain combines TRBV12-2 with TRBJ1-2. TRBV12-2 is a known pseudogene. The CDR3 sequence is 16 residues long. The CDR3 sequence is CASRLVGGGKNYGYTF. CDR3 in DNA: TGTGCAAGTCGCTTAGTGGGAGGGGGAAAGAACTATGGCTACACCTTC.

V is TRBV19 and J is TRBJ1-5; the D is unclear. CDR3 length: 15 amino acids. Germline-derived CDR1 and CDR2 are LNHDA and SQIVND (reference sequence). V gave up 6 bases and J gave up 2 bases, with 14 bases separating them. The CDR3 is CASSPRWDGNQPQHF. In DNA, the CDR3 is TGTGCCAGTAGCCCTCGGTGGGATGGCAATCAGCCCCAGCATTTT.

This clone showed up just a few times. J is TRBJ2-7 and V is TRBV5-1; TRBD2 might be the D (6 bases). CDR3 length: 16 amino acids. The V end was cut by 1 base, the J end by 2 bases, with 16 bases between. CDR1 is SGHRS and CDR2 is YFSETQ in the germline V gene. The CDR3 region is CASSLTPGLTPYEQYF. The CDR3 region has the DNA TGCGCCAGCAGCTTGACCCCGGGACTGACGCCCTACGAGCAGTACTTC.

This clone was seen more than once but under ten times. CDR3 sequence (DNA): TGCAGTGCTAGAGATGGGACACCAGGGTACTTC. It yields the protein CSARDGTPGYF. The V call is TRBV20-1, the J call TRBJ2-7, with D tentatively TRBD1 (6 bases). The CDR3 spans 11 residues. Trimming removed 0 bases from V and 12 bases from J, with 12 bases in between. Germline assignment: CDR1 DFQATT and CDR2 SNEGSKA (reference sequence).

This clone was observed a handful of times. The gene calls are TRBV14 and TRBJ2-7; the match to TRBD1 covers 7 bases. The CDR3 runs 13 residues. The germline CDR1 and CDR2 sequences are SGHDN and FVKESK. V dropped 5 bases and J dropped 3; count of bases not matched to a gene: 4. This CDR3 is CASSRDRVYEQYF. As DNA, the CDR3 is TGTGCCAGCAGCAGGGACAGAGTCTACGAGCAGTACTTC. Together with reference TRBV14 and TRBJ2-7, the CDR3 gives the full variable domain: EAGVTQFPSHSVIEKGQTVTLRCDPISGHDNLYWYRRVMGKEIKFLLHFVKESKQDESGMPNNRFLAERTGGTYSTLKVQPAELEDSGVYFCASSRDRVYEQYFGPGTRLTVT.

Notes on this clone: This specimen includes other DNA sequences encoding the same CDR3. The chain couples TRBV29-1 to TRBJ1-1; D call uncertain. The ends were cut back, 4 bases at V and 4 bases at J, with 4 bases in the middle. This CDR3 region has 10 residues. Germline V gives CDR1 SQVTM, CDR2 ANQGSEA. The CDR3 region is CSVVGTEAFF. The CDR3 bases are TGCAGCGTTGTTGGCACTGAAGCTTTCTTT.

The chain joins TRBV25-1 to TRBJ1-4; D unclear. V lost 3 bases and J lost 1, with 12 bases in between. Germline assignment: CDR1 MGHDK and CDR2 SYGVNS. The CDR3 runs to 16 residues. The CDR3 DNA reads TGTGCCAGCAGTGAGGGTCTTAGGGTAACTAATGAAAAACTGTTTTTT. Translated, it gives CASSEGLRVTNEKLFF.

In this sample, this clone turned up a few times. This chain connects TRBV15 to TRBJ1-1; D is perhaps TRBD1 (5 bases). CDR1 and CDR2 (germline): LNHNV, YYDKDF (reference sequence). Between the trimmed V and J ends, which lost 3 bases and 4 bases, there was a span of 12 bases. The CDR3 has 14 amino acids. The CDR3 region is CATSRPKGLTEAFF. CDR3 DNA: TGTGCCACCAGCAGGCCTAAGGGACTCACTGAAGCTTTCTTT.

This clone appeared a few times. The same CDR3 arises from other DNA sequences in this sample as well. V and J are TRBV6-1 and TRBJ1-1; D perhaps matches TRBD1 (6 bases). In germline, CDR1 is MNHNS, CDR2 SASEGT. There are 13 residues in the CDR3. Trimming cost V 6 bases and J 0 bases, with 8 bases left between them. CDR3 nucleotides: TGTGCCAGCAGAAGGACAGTGAACACTGAAGCTTTCTTT. Amino acid sequence: CASRRTVNTEAFF.

A few counts support this clone. The J gene is TRBJ2-2, the V gene TRBV7-3; TRBD2 agrees at 8 bases. V lost 2 bases and J lost 5; bases outside the gene matches: 7. The CDR3 has 16 amino acids. The germline V gene has CDR1 SGHTA and CDR2 FQGTGA. The CDR3 DNA sequence: TGTGCCAGCAGCTTACCCAAGACGGGAGGGACCGGGGAGCTGTTTTTT. Translation: CASSLPKTGGTGELFF.

This clone was observed a few times. The chain is built from TRBV28 and TRBJ2-7; 7 nucleotides match TRBD1. The CDR3 totals 15 residues. Looked up from germline, CDR1 is MDHEN and CDR2 is SYDVKM. Trimming at V came to 4 bases and at J to 7 bases, leaving 13 bases not matched to a gene. CDR3 nucleotide sequence: TGTGCCAGCAGTTCGATGGGACAGCGGTCCGGGGAGCAGTACTTC. Its translation is CASSSMGQRSGEQYF.

This rearrangement joins TRBV5-4 to TRBJ2-3, with TRBD2 identical over 10 bases. Germline-derived CDR1 and CDR2 are SGHNT and YYREEE (reference sequence). The length of the CDR3 is 16 residues. With V trimmed by 1 base and J by 2 bases, 4 bases remained unmatched. As DNA, the CDR3 is TGTGCCAGCAGCTTGAGGCTAGCGGGGGCCACAGATACGCAGTATTTT. It is translated as CASSLRLAGATDTQYF.

DNA for the CDR3: TGTGCCAGCAGCCCAGGAGTGTGGAGGCCCTACGAGCAGTACTTC. Translated, it gives CASSPGVWRPYEQYF. The chain recombines TRBV14 with TRBJ2-7; a possible D gene is TRBD2 (5 bases). Trimming took off 4 bases at V and 2 bases at J, with 15 bases between the two ends. This CDR3 comprises 15 residues. The germline V gene has CDR1 SGHDN and CDR2 FVKESK.